Below are 2 T cell receptor beta chains sequenced from a single sample in a study of T cells after yellow fever vaccination. TCRdb reanalysed the 5' RACE reads using MiXCR and keeps one entry per CDR3 protein. The table shows 200,000 to 300,000 distinct CDR3 sequences, with less than 7.5% occurring only once. Specimen: CD4+ T cells sorted from PBMCs, collected on the day of the yellow fever booster vaccination. All receptors derive from a man aged 25 to 40 who received the YFV17D yellow fever vaccine.

This clonotype was recorded at least ten times. The chain couples TRBV25-1 to TRBJ2-7, with a tentative D call TRBD1 (6 bases). V lost 1 base and J 4 bases, leaving 11 bases between the germline ends. CDR1 MGHDK and CDR2 SYGVNS come from the germline V gene. The CDR3 spans 14 residues. CDR3 residues: CASSELGAQYEQYF. The CDR3 nucleotides read TGTGCCAGCAGTGAATTGGGGGCACAGTACGAGCAGTACTTC.

A note on this clonotype: A clone one base away is much larger, so this may be a read error. The V call is TRBV7-8, the J call TRBJ2-1, with TRBD2 identical over 10 bases. This CDR3 spans 17 amino acids. J gave up 9 bases and V 4 bases, and 15 bases lay outside the gene matches. Germline V gene data show CDR1 as SGHVS and CDR2 as FQNEAQ. CDR3 region: CASSSEPRAGGPREQFF. As DNA, the CDR3 is TGTGCCAGCAGCTCAGAACCCCGAGCGGGAGGGCCCCGTGAGCAGTTCTTC.